The 26 T cell receptor beta chains below were found in one sample sequenced in a study of response to subunit inactivated influenza vaccine. TCRdb re-derived calls from the RT-PCR reads in MiXCR, one entry per CDR3 protein. The sample includes around 520,000 distinct CDR3 sequences, approximately 24% seen only once; the top ten take about 1.9%. This material consisted of CD4+ T cells sorted from PBMCs, taken roughly 5 days after vaccination. These receptor sequences come from a man aged 50-59 years who received an inactivated influenza vaccine.

Many counts were recorded for this clonotype. The J gene is TRBJ2-5, the V gene TRBV7-6; D is ambiguous. In germline, CDR1 is SGHVS, CDR2 FNYEAQ. This CDR3 has 12 amino acids. Trimming stripped 2 bases from V and 4 bases from J, with 5 bases between. The CDR3 reads CASSLSTETQYF. DNA for the CDR3: TGTGCCAGCAGCTTATCCACAGAGACCCAGTACTTC. Based on the CDR3 plus reference TRBV7-6 and TRBJ2-5, the full variable domain is GAGVSQSPRYKVTKRGQDVALRCDPISGHVSLYWYRQALGQGPEFLTYFNYEAQQDKSGLPNDRFSAERPEGSISTLTIQRTEQRDSAMYRCASSLSTETQYFGPGTRLLVL.

This clonotype came up a few times. The genes are TRBV28 and TRBJ1-6; the D is unclear. Per germline, CDR1 MDHEN and CDR2 SYDVKM. The V end lost 3 bases, the J end lost 0 bases, and 6 bases lay between the germline ends. The CDR3 loop spans 15 amino acids. The chain's CDR3 is CASSLTSSYNSPLHF. The CDR3 nucleotides are TGTGCCAGCAGTTTGACCAGCTCCTATAATTCACCCCTCCACTTT. The whole variable domain, remainder taken from reference TRBV28 and TRBJ1-6, is DVKVTQSSRYLVKRTGEKVFLECVQDMDHENMFWYRQDPGLGLRLIYFSYDVKMKEKGDIPEGYSVSREKKERFSLILESASTNQTSMYLCASSLTSSYNSPLHFGNGTRLTVT.

In this sample, this clonotype turned up a few times. The chain uses TRBV9 and TRBJ1-6; 10 positions match TRBD1. V lost 5 bases to trimming and J lost 10 bases; unmatched junction nucleotides: 6. This CDR3 region has 14 residues. Germline V CDR1 and CDR2: SGDLS, YYNGEE. The CDR3 DNA sequence: TGTGCCAGCAGTGCCGGGACAGGGGAATCACCCCTCCACTTT. This encodes CASSAGTGESPLHF.

The chain links TRBV12-3 or TRBV12-4 to TRBJ2-1; the D gene could be TRBD1 or TRBD2 (5 bases each). This CDR3 contains 16 residues. Trimming pared 5 bases from V and 3 bases from J, leaving 17 bases between. The DNA for the CDR3 is TGTGCCAGCAGTCTTGAGGGACGGATCCTCTACAATGAGCAGTTCTTC. Its translation is CASSLEGRILYNEQFF.

This chain uses TRBV10-3 with TRBJ2-3; possibly TRBD1 or TRBD2 for D (5 bases each). The CDR3 contains 13 residues. Germline assignment: CDR1 ENHRY and CDR2 SYGVKD. Between the trimmed V and J ends, which lost 6 bases and 6 bases, there was a span of 13 bases. CDR3: CAIRNGGLDTQYF. CDR3 DNA sequence: TGTGCCATCAGGAATGGGGGTCTGGATACGCAGTATTTT.

The chain carries TRBV3-1 and TRBJ1-3, with D possibly TRBD1 on 6 matching bases. Trimming pared 4 bases from V and 2 bases from J, leaving 9 bases between. Germline values: CDR1 LGHDT, CDR2 YNNKEL (reference sequence). The length of the CDR3 is 14 residues. The CDR3: CASSPRTAGNTIYF. Here the CDR3 DNA reads TGTGCCAGCAGCCCGCGGACAGCTGGAAACACCATATATTTT.

The CDR3 bases are TGTGCCAGCAGCCCCGAGTGGTACCAAGAGACCCAGTACTTC. It is translated as CASSPEWYQETQYF. The J gene is TRBJ2-5, the V gene TRBV12-3 or TRBV12-4; no firm D call. V was pared by 6 bases and J by 0 bases, with 11 bases between. CDR3 length: 14 residues.

This clonotype was seen only a few times. Compared with germline, one end of the junction differs, possibly owing to a read error. The chain carries TRBV6-2 or TRBV6-3 and TRBJ2-3; 11 bases align to TRBD2. Germline loops: CDR1 MNHEY, CDR2 SVGEGT. This CDR3 region has 20 residues. The CDR3 sequence is CARSYPIILAGEVSTDTQYF. CDR3 in DNA: TGTGCCAGGAGTTACCCAATAATACTAGCGGGGGAGGTTAGCACAGATACGCAGTATTTT.

This clonotype was detected a few times. V gene TRBV4-1 combines with J gene TRBJ2-5, with a tentative D call TRBD2 (5 bases). The CDR3 has 17 amino acids. CDR1 and CDR2 from the germline V gene are MGHRA and YSYEKL. Trimming took 2 bases from V and 4 from J, leaving 20 bases between them. CDR3 bases: TGCGCCAGCAGCCAATCCCACCCCCCCGGTGGAGGAGAGACCCAGTACTTC. Protein: CASSQSHPPGGGETQYF.

The genes are TRBV9 and TRBJ2-1; D may be TRBD1 (6 bases). The germline CDR1 and CDR2 sequences are SGDLS and YYNGEE. The V end lost 0 bases, the J end lost 5 bases, and 15 bases lay between the germline ends. The CDR3 contains 16 residues. The CDR3 here is CASSVGSQGTNNEQFF. The CDR3 coding sequence is TGTGCCAGCAGCGTAGGGTCCCAGGGGACCAACAATGAGCAGTTCTTC.

There are a few counts of this clonotype. The chain combines TRBV7-3 with TRBJ1-1, with D perhaps matching TRBD1 (5 bases). This CDR3 is built from 14 residues. Trimming left V 3 bases short and J 6 bases short, with 14 bases between. Germline loops: CDR1 SGHTA, CDR2 FQGTGA. The CDR3 region has the DNA TGTGCCAGCAGCTTCCAGATCAGGGACGCTGAAGCTTTCTTT. It codes for CASSFQIRDAEAFF.

There are a few counts of this clonotype. The rearrangement uses TRBV7-9 and TRBJ2-2, with D maybe TRBD1 (5 bases). Trimming pared 4 bases from V and 1 base from J, leaving 10 bases between. Germline-derived CDR1 and CDR2 are SEHNR and FQNEAQ (reference sequence). The CDR3 length is 15 residues. The CDR3 is CASSYWQGNTGELFF. Here the CDR3 DNA reads TGTGCCAGCAGCTATTGGCAGGGGAACACCGGGGAGCTGTTTTTT.

The genes are TRBV18 and TRBJ2-5; 7 bases line up with TRBD1. V was clipped by 2 bases and J by 3 bases; unmatched bases: 6. Germline CDR1 KGHSH, CDR2 LQKENI. This CDR3 spans 15 amino acids. The CDR3 here is CASSPIQGMEETQYF. DNA of the CDR3: TGTGCCAGCTCACCAATACAGGGGATGGAAGAGACCCAGTACTTC.

This clonotype has more than one count but fewer than ten. The chain links TRBV5-1 to TRBJ2-1; unclear D gene. V dropped 0 bases and J dropped 0 bases, with 16 bases sitting between them. In germline, CDR1 is SGHRS, CDR2 YFSETQ. The CDR3 consists of 18 residues. The CDR3 region is CASSLEGLKMSSYNEQFF. CDR3 nucleotide sequence: TGCGCCAGCAGCTTGGAAGGCCTCAAGATGAGCTCCTACAATGAGCAGTTCTTC.

This clonotype was found a few times. The chain couples TRBV7-8 to TRBJ1-2, with D possibly matching TRBD1 (6 bases). Germline V gene data show CDR1 as SGHVS and CDR2 as FQNEAQ. Trimming pared 5 bases from V and 5 bases from J, leaving 12 bases between. The CDR3 length is 13 residues. The CDR3 reads CASSTSTGYGYTF. The CDR3 nucleotides read TGTGCCAGCAGCACATCGACAGGTTATGGCTACACCTTC.

This chain joins TRBV20-1 and TRBJ2-3, with D tentatively TRBD1 (5 bases). V was cut by 0 bases and J by 4 bases, with 11 bases left in between. This CDR3 contains 14 residues. Per germline, CDR1 DFQATT and CDR2 SNEGSKA (reference sequence). CDR3 residues: CSARDRTFSDTQYF. In DNA, the CDR3 is TGCAGTGCTAGAGATAGGACATTCTCAGATACGCAGTATTTT.

In its sample, this clonotype was seen a few times. This sequence joins TRBV6-6 and TRBJ2-5; D may be TRBD2 (6 bases). This CDR3 contains 11 residues. V shed 7 bases and J shed 5 bases, with 8 bases lying between them. The germline V gene encodes CDR1 MNHNY and CDR2 SVGAGI (reference sequence). Here the CDR3 reads CASIGGETQYF. The CDR3 DNA is TGTGCCAGCATTGGAGGGGAGACCCAGTACTTC.

The rearrangement uses TRBV10-3 and TRBJ2-5, with D perhaps matching TRBD1 (5 bases). Looked up from germline, CDR1 is ENHRY and CDR2 is SYGVKD. V was cut by 10 bases and J by 3 bases, with 18 bases left in between. CDR3 size: 14 residues. The CDR3 coding sequence is TGTGCCAAAGGGGTTTCGGAGTGCAAAGAGACCCAGTACTTC. The encoded protein is CAKGVSECKETQYF.

This clonotype occurred a few times. The rearrangement uses TRBV9 and TRBJ2-1; 9 bases line up with TRBD2. The V gene end was trimmed by 3 bases and the J gene end by 1 base; junction bases not matched to a gene: 8. The CDR3 contains 17 residues. From germline, CDR1 is SGDLS and CDR2 YYNGEE. CDR3 region: CASSATSGGTSYNEQFF. The CDR3 bases are TGTGCCAGCAGCGCGACTAGCGGAGGGACTTCCTACAATGAGCAGTTCTTC.

The V gene is TRBV4-3, the J gene TRBJ1-4; the D gene is possibly TRBD1 (5 bases). Looked up from germline, CDR1 is LGHNA and CDR2 is YSLEER. The CDR3 runs to 15 residues. Trimming cost V 0 bases and J 4 bases, with 9 bases left between them. For the CDR3, the DNA is TGCGCCAGCAGCCAAGATTTCAGGGTTAATGAAAAACTGTTTTTT. This codes for CASSQDFRVNEKLFF.

This chain connects TRBV10-3 to TRBJ1-1, with a tentative D call TRBD1 (6 bases). Per the germline V gene, CDR1 is ENHRY and CDR2 is SYGVKD. The CDR3 totals 13 residues. V dropped 2 bases and J dropped 5 bases, with 9 bases sitting between them. The CDR3 region has the DNA TGTGCCATCAGTGAGCGACAGGATACTGAAGCTTTCTTT. This sequence encodes CAISERQDTEAFF.

The J gene is TRBJ2-1, the V gene TRBV12-3 or TRBV12-4, with TRBD2 matching over 7 bases. The V and J ends lost 3 bases and 4 bases, in that order; junction bases with no gene match: 3. The CDR3 has 14 residues. The CDR3 region has the DNA TGTGCCAGCAGTTTTTCTAGCGGTTACAATGAGCAGTTCTTC. This codes for CASSFSSGYNEQFF.

This clonotype has more than one count but fewer than ten. CDR3 loop: CASSPIDRVHTQYF. The DNA for the CDR3 is TGTGCCAGCAGTCCCATCGACAGGGTGCATACCCAGTACTTC. This chain joins TRBV6-1 and TRBJ2-5; 7 positions match TRBD1. V lost 5 bases to trimming and J lost 8 bases; unmatched junction nucleotides: 11. Germline CDR1 reads MNHNS; CDR2 reads SASEGT. The CDR3 length is 14 residues.

V usage is TRBV5-1 and J usage is TRBJ2-5; D could derive from TRBD1 or TRBD2 (6 bases each). The CDR3 sequence is 16 residues long. Between the trimmed V and J ends, which lost 2 bases and 5 bases, there was a span of 19 bases. Germline V lookup: CDR1 SGHRS, CDR2 YFSETQ. The DNA for the CDR3 is TGCGCCAGCAGCTTCGGGCGCTCACTAGGGGGGGAGACCCAGTACTTC. This gives the protein CASSFGRSLGGETQYF.

The chain joins TRBV5-1 to TRBJ1-2, with D uncertain. CDR3 length: 13 amino acids. With 4 bases removed from V and 2 bases from J, the gap between germline ends came to 9 bases. Germline CDR1 and CDR2: SGHRS and YFSETQ. The CDR3 is CASSDDGNYGYTF. CDR3 in DNA: TGCGCCAGCAGCGACGACGGGAACTATGGCTACACCTTC.

The V gene is TRBV7-9, the J gene TRBJ2-7; 8 positions agree with TRBD1. V lost 4 bases, J lost 7 bases, and 9 bases stayed unmatched. Germline CDR1 is SEHNR and CDR2 is FQNEAQ (reference sequence). The CDR3 runs to 14 residues. CDR3 DNA sequence: TGTGCCAGCAGCTACGCAGGGGGCTTCGGTGAGCAGTACTTC. Protein sequence: CASSYAGGFGEQYF.